The 22 T cell receptor beta chains in this list originate from one sample, sequenced in a study of T-cell reconstitution after alpha-beta-depleted transplantation in children. Unique molecular identifiers were incorporated into the prepared TCRbeta library. One entry per CDR3 protein results from TCRdb running MiXCR on the PCR reads. The sample consists of fewer than 130,000 distinct CDR3 sequences, 10% to 13% of them appearing once. The sequenced sample was PBMCs from the stem cell graft donor, obtained from the stem cell graft. These receptor sequences come from a human donor who donated a stem cell graft to a child with acute lymphoblastic leukemia.

Ten or more counts support this clonotype. The chain links TRBV12-3 or TRBV12-4 to TRBJ2-6; a possible D gene is TRBD1 (6 bases). Deletions cut 4 bases from V and 0 bases from J, with 10 bases between. This CDR3 spans 16 amino acids. The CDR3 loop reads CASSSVGGSGANVLTF. In DNA, the CDR3 is TGTGCCAGCAGTTCCGTAGGGGGCTCTGGGGCCAACGTCCTGACTTTC.

This clonotype has at least ten counts. V gene TRBV7-6 combines with J gene TRBJ1-5; no firm D call. The CDR3 spans 16 residues. Trimming shortened V by 1 base and J by 2 bases, and 12 bases separated the two germline ends. Germline CDR1 and CDR2: SGHVS and FNYEAQ. In nucleotides, the CDR3 is TGTGCCAGCAGCTTAGAGGGTGGACGAGGCAATCAGCCCCAGCATTTT. It specifies CASSLEGGRGNQPQHF.

This clonotype was observed many times. The chain employs TRBV7-2 and TRBJ2-5; no clear D gene. CDR3 size: 13 residues. Germline V gene lookup returns CDR1 SGHTA and CDR2 FQGNSA. V lost 5 bases and J 4 bases, leaving 11 bases between the germline ends. The CDR3 DNA reads TGTGCCAGCAGCCCACAGTTACTAGAGACCCAGTACTTC. Its translation: CASSPQLLETQYF. Full variable domain (rest looked up from reference TRBV7-2 and TRBJ2-5): GAGVSQSPSNKVTEKGKDVELRCDPISGHTALYWYRQSLGQGLEFLIYFQGNSAPDKSGLPSDRFSAERTGGSVSTLTIQRTQQEDSAVYLCASSPQLLETQYFGPGTRLLVL.

In its sample, this clonotype was seen many times. The chain employs TRBV7-2 and TRBJ2-7; TRBD1 might be the D (5 bases). The CDR3 contains 12 residues. V dropped 1 base and J dropped 12 bases, with 13 bases sitting between them. CDR1 and CDR2 from the germline V gene are SGHTA and FQGNSA. The CDR3 DNA is TGTGCCAGCAGCTTAGGTATCAGGGATCGGTACTTC. It specifies CASSLGIRDRYF.

This clonotype occurred many times. The chain uses TRBV20-1 and TRBJ2-5; the D gene is possibly TRBD2 (5 bases). Germline lookup yields CDR1 DFQATT and CDR2 SNEGSKA (reference sequence). Trimming left V 7 bases short and J 0 bases short, with 9 bases between. The CDR3 totals 12 residues. The CDR3 DNA follows: TGCAGTGAAACCGGGGACCAAGAGACCCAGTACTTC. Translation: CSETGDQETQYF.

This clonotype showed up many times. The chain recombines TRBV15 with TRBJ2-3, with 12 positions matching TRBD2. Trimming took 1 base from V and 4 from J; bases not matched to a gene: 0. The CDR3 spans 15 residues. Germline-derived CDR1 and CDR2 are LNHNV and YYDKDF (reference sequence). CDR3 amino acids: CATSRASGGADTQYF. The CDR3 DNA reads TGTGCCACCAGCAGAGCTAGCGGGGGGGCAGATACGCAGTATTTT.

By frequency in the sample, this clonotype is medium-sized. The V call is TRBV20-1, the J call TRBJ2-3, with 8 bases aligning to TRBD2. The CDR3 totals 16 residues. Germline CDR1 is DFQATT and CDR2 is SNEGSKA (reference sequence). With V trimmed by 5 bases and J by 2 bases, 12 bases remained unmatched. CDR3 DNA: TGCAGTGCTTTGCCCACTAGCGGCTCACCCACAGATACGCAGTATTTT. Its protein product is CSALPTSGSPTDTQYF.

This clonotype was seen at least ten times. J is TRBJ2-5 and V is TRBV24-1; D may match TRBD1 or TRBD2 (5 bases each). V was cut by 8 bases and J by 0 bases, with 9 bases left in between. This CDR3 region has 13 residues. Germline V CDR1 and CDR2: KGHDR, SFDVKD. The CDR3 bases are TGTGCCACCATGGGACCGTACCAAGAGACCCAGTACTTC. Translating gives CATMGPYQETQYF.

This clonotype was recorded at least ten times. The chain joins TRBV27 to TRBJ2-1; 9 bases are a match to TRBD1. The CDR3 is 15 residues long. V was clipped by 7 bases and J by 6 bases; unmatched bases: 10. CDR1 and CDR2 from the germline V gene are MNHEY and SMNVEV (reference sequence). CDR3 residues: CASTLTGGKGNEQFF. CDR3 coding DNA: TGTGCCAGCACCTTGACAGGGGGAAAAGGCAATGAGCAGTTCTTC.

Many counts were recorded for this clonotype. The V call is TRBV12-3 or TRBV12-4, the J call TRBJ2-1; TRBD1 agrees at 7 bases. The CDR3 spans 16 residues. V lost 5 bases, J lost 0 bases, and 7 bases stayed unmatched. The chain's CDR3 is CASSPGDSRSYNEQFF. DNA of the CDR3: TGTGCCAGCAGTCCCGGGGACAGTCGCTCCTACAATGAGCAGTTCTTC.

The chain has TRBV5-1 and TRBJ2-7; no reliable D call. This CDR3 has 11 amino acids. CDR1 SGHRS and CDR2 YFSETQ come from the germline V gene. V lost 2 bases to trimming and J lost 5 bases, with 5 bases between them. Here the CDR3 reads CASSLWHEQYF. The DNA for the CDR3 is TGCGCCAGCAGCTTATGGCACGAGCAGTACTTC.

A note on this clonotype: Being one base from a much bigger clone, this may be a read error. V gene TRBV2 combines with J gene TRBJ2-1, with TRBD1 as a possible D gene (5 bases). Germline V gene sequence: CDR1 SNHLY, CDR2 FYNNEI. V gave up 6 bases and J gave up 11 bases, with 20 bases separating them. This CDR3 is 14 amino acids long. Here the CDR3 reads CASSSGLQGDKQFF. The CDR3 nucleotides read TGTGCCAGCAGCTCCGGGTTACAAGGGGATAAGCAGTTCTTC.

This clonotype was seen ten or more times. The chain carries TRBV20-1 and TRBJ2-5; 10 bases line up with TRBD1. This CDR3 is built from 13 residues. CDR1 and CDR2 from the germline V gene are DFQATT and SNEGSKA (reference sequence). J lost 4 bases, V lost 2 bases, and 1 base had no gene match. The CDR3 loop is CSARRDRGETQYF. The CDR3 coding sequence is TGCAGTGCTAGAAGGGACAGGGGAGAGACCCAGTACTTC.

This clonotype was recorded at least ten times. The chain carries TRBV28 and TRBJ2-2, with no clear D. From germline, CDR1 is MDHEN and CDR2 SYDVKM. The CDR3 spans 14 residues. The V gene lost 7 bases and the J gene lost 5 bases, with 14 bases spanning the gap. Here the CDR3 DNA reads TGTGCCAGCACCCGGGTACGATGGACCGGGGAGCTGTTTTTT. It is translated as CASTRVRWTGELFF.

V usage is TRBV5-8 and J usage is TRBJ2-7; TRBD2 aligns across 12 bases. The ends lost 4 bases at V and 0 bases at J; junction bases unmatched: 8. This CDR3 has 17 residues. The germline gives CDR1 SGHTS, CDR2 YDEGEE. CDR3 sequence reads: CASSLGVGLAGSYEQYF. In DNA, the CDR3 is TGTGCCAGCAGCCTCGGGGTGGGACTAGCGGGCTCCTACGAGCAGTACTTC.

This clonotype occurred many times. This rearrangement joins TRBV30 to TRBJ2-1, with unresolved D. Per germline, CDR1 GTSNPN and CDR2 SVGIG (reference sequence). The V gene lost 3 bases and the J gene lost 4 bases, with 4 bases spanning the gap. This CDR3 spans 11 amino acids. The CDR3 nucleotides read TGTGCCTGGAGGGGTTACAATGAGCAGTTCTTC. This translates into CAWRGYNEQFF.

This clonotype was detected many times. The rearrangement uses TRBV5-1 and TRBJ1-2; D not resolved. The length of the CDR3 is 14 residues. Per the germline V gene, CDR1 is SGHRS and CDR2 is YFSETQ. Trimming removed 0 bases from V and 1 base from J, with 7 bases in between. CDR3 sequence: CASSLEGGNYGYTF. Here the CDR3 DNA reads TGCGCCAGCAGCTTGGAAGGTGGTAACTATGGCTACACCTTC.

The chain recombines TRBV15 with TRBJ2-7; the match to TRBD1 covers 11 bases. J lost 5 bases, V lost 1 base, and 1 base had no gene match. This CDR3 has 14 amino acids. Germline V gene sequence: CDR1 LNHNV, CDR2 YYDKDF (reference sequence). The CDR3 region is CATSRGTGGNEQYF. The DNA for the CDR3 is TGTGCCACCAGCAGAGGGACAGGGGGCAACGAGCAGTACTTC.

This clonotype was found many times. V usage is TRBV20-1 and J usage is TRBJ2-2; 13 positions match TRBD2. CDR1 is DFQATT, CDR2 SNEGSKA, per germline (reference sequence). This CDR3 spans 17 amino acids. Trimming cost V 4 bases and J 0 bases; bases outside gene matches: 5. CDR3 residues: CSATSGTSGANTGELFF. The CDR3 nucleotides read TGCAGTGCTACCTCCGGGACTAGCGGGGCGAACACCGGGGAGCTGTTTTTT.

Many counts were recorded for this clonotype. The chain recombines TRBV12-3 or TRBV12-4 with TRBJ2-1, with 9 bases aligning to TRBD2. The V gene end was trimmed by 6 bases and the J gene end by 2 bases; junction bases not matched to a gene: 2. The CDR3 contains 14 residues. The CDR3 DNA reads TGTGCCAGCAGCTCTAGCGGGGCCTACAATGAGCAGTTCTTC. The encoded protein is CASSSSGAYNEQFF.

This clonotype appeared many times. The CDR3 DNA is TGCGCCAGCAGCTTGGAGTTTGCAACTAATGAAAAACTGTTTTTT. It specifies CASSLEFATNEKLFF. The chain employs TRBV5-1 and TRBJ1-4, with D unclear. Germline lookup yields CDR1 SGHRS and CDR2 YFSETQ. The CDR3 loop spans 15 amino acids. V was cut by 0 bases and J by 0 bases, with 6 bases left in between.

In its sample, this clonotype was seen many times. The rearrangement uses TRBV6-5 and TRBJ1-6; no definite D call. Trimming shortened V by 0 bases and J by 7 bases, and 10 bases separated the two germline ends. Germline V gene sequence: CDR1 MNHEY, CDR2 SVGAGI. The CDR3 runs to 15 residues. In DNA, the CDR3 is TGTGCCAGCAGTTACTCCCAGCTTATCAATTCACCCCTCCACTTT. Translation: CASSYSQLINSPLHF.